The rows below give T cell receptor beta chains drawn from one sample of a study of T-cell memory formation after mild COVID-19. A single record per CDR3 protein comes from TCRdb applying MiXCR to the 5' RACE reads. The profile shows just under 150,000 distinct CDR3 sequences, about 6% of them singletons. The sequencing sample was made of PBMCs or a T cell subset sorted from them (not recorded which). The receptor source for this set is an adult woman who had mild COVID-19 (a few samples of this study predate the infection). Cell type and time point are not known. Both conserved end residues are part of each CDR3. Fields, in order: V gene, D gene, clone size, J gene, CDR3 protein, CDR3 DNA. A D gene is named only where the DNA matches it firmly. Clone size is not always given. Where it is, it says once, few, many or a class for expanded clones.

>TRBV5-1|-|-|TRBJ1-4
CASSLDVAGFEKLFF
TGCGCCAGCAGCTTGGATGTGGCAGGGTTTGAAAAACTGTTTTTT
>TRBV10-3|-|many|TRBJ2-2
CAIGGLSVTGELFF
TGTGCCATCGGGGGACTGTCGGTCACCGGGGAGCTGTTTTTT
>TRBV24-1|-|few|TRBJ1-5
CATSDNKVSNQPQHF
TGTGCCACCAGTGATAACAAGGTTAGCAATCAGCCCCAGCATTTT
>TRBV20-1|-|-|TRBJ1-2
CSAREAGSYYGYTF
TGCAGTGCCCGTGAGGCAGGGTCGTACTATGGCTACACCTTC
>TRBV2|TRBD1|-|TRBJ2-1
CASRWDRQSNEQFF
TGTGCCAGCAGATGGGACAGGCAAAGCAATGAGCAGTTCTTC
>TRBV7-9|-|many|TRBJ2-5
CASSPQTGADPGETQYF
TGTGCCAGCAGCCCTCAGACGGGCGCAGATCCCGGAGAGACCCAGTACTTC
>TRBV11-1|-|many|TRBJ2-7
CASSLGVAYEQYF
TGTGCCAGCAGCTTAGGGGTAGCCTACGAGCAGTACTTC
>TRBV20-1|-|many|TRBJ2-3
CSASTSSSSDTQYF
TGCAGTGCCTCGACTTCGTCGTCCTCAGATACGCAGTATTTT
>TRBV24-1|TRBD1|few|TRBJ2-5
CATSGNRGETQYF
TGTGCCACCAGTGGGAACAGGGGTGAGACCCAGTACTTC
>TRBV7-2|-|few|TRBJ2-5
CASSLVRHQETQYF
TGTGCCAGCAGCTTAGTCCGGCACCAAGAGACCCAGTACTTC
>TRBV19|-|-|TRBJ1-1
CASEGGRAYTEAFF
TGTGCCAGCGAGGGGGGGCGGGCTTACACTGAAGCTTTCTTT
>TRBV7-2|-|few|TRBJ2-5
CASSLRVGGNPQETQYF
TGTGCCAGCAGCTTAAGGGTGGGAGGAAACCCTCAAGAGACCCAGTACTTC
>TRBV20-1|TRBD2|-|TRBJ2-7
CSARDIGLAGTYEQYF
TGCAGTGCTAGAGATATCGGACTAGCGGGAACCTACGAGCAGTACTTC
>TRBV7-2|TRBD1|many|TRBJ1-1
CASSSRDRVFTGTEAFF
TGTGCCAGCAGTTCCCGGGACAGGGTGTTTACTGGCACTGAAGCTTTCTTT